This TCR beta chain was identified during a study of T cells in Graves' hyperthyroidism and ophthalmopathy. Notes on the study in general: Ophthalmopathy was model-predicted a median around 6.1 months pre-onset.

About this clonotype: Its antigen is undetermined.

It was RNA transcripts that yielded the amplified TCR beta CDR3 regions. HTBI primers drove first-round RT-PCR of the TCR CDR3. A single record per CDR3 protein comes from TCRdb applying MiXCR to the multiplex PCR reads. Here the sample spans approximately 620,000 distinct CDR3 sequences, 11% to 15% being singletons. Hyperthyroidism, newly diagnosed and lasting under 2 months, affected patients aged 18 to 65. Diagnosing involved the use of clinical symptoms, serum thyroxine and TRAb, thyroid ultrasound and orbital computed tomography. Fresh 10 ml peripheral blood yielded PBMCs. Trimming stripped 1 base from V and 7 bases from J, with 20 bases between. The length of the CDR3 is 16 residues. Germline loops: CDR1 SGHDN, CDR2 FVKESK.

This rearrangement joins TRBV14 to TRBJ2-7; D may match TRBD1 or TRBD2 (5 bases each). Sequencing was carried out using blood. This receptor was identified in a woman in her 30s with Graves' hyperthyroidism that later progressed to Graves' ophthalmopathy. In nucleotides, the CDR3 is TGTGCCAGCAGCCAAGTCCAGGGAGCGGAGAACCTAGAGCAGTACTTC. This translates into CASSQVQGAENLEQYF. Full variable domain (outside the CDR3, taken from reference TRBV14 and TRBJ2-7): EAGVTQFPSHSVIEKGQTVTLRCDPISGHDNLYWYRRVMGKEIKFLLHFVKESKQDESGMPNNRFLAERTGGTYSTLKVQPAELEDSGVYFCASSQVQGAENLEQYFGPGTRLTVT.